Listed below are T cell receptor beta chains from one sample, sequenced in a study of identical twins. TCRdb passed the 5' RACE reads through MiXCR, listing each CDR3 protein once. This sample has 600,000 to 700,000 distinct CDR3 sequences, with approximately 22% found just once. This same sample was also taken into another study, of T cells expressing NK-cell markers.

Sample: PBMCs. These receptor sequences come from a woman aged 18 to 35 in good health. Each CDR3 is given with its conserved first and last residue. A D gene is named only where the DNA matches it firmly. Only part of the rows carry a size: once, few, many, or a class if the clone is expanded.

J gene: TRBJ2-7
V gene: TRBV6-6
clone size: few
D gene: .
CDR3 protein: CASSPSEAREQYF
CDR3 DNA: TGTGCCAGCAGTCCTTCAGAGGCGAGGGAGCAGTACTTC

J gene: TRBJ2-7
V gene: TRBV29-1
clone size: few
D gene: .
CDR3 protein: CSVAGVGEQYF
CDR3 DNA: TGCAGCGTGGCTGGGGTAGGCGAGCAGTACTTC

J gene: TRBJ2-1
V gene: TRBV7-8
clone size: .
D gene: TRBD1
CDR3 protein: CASSLGWTGSYNEQFF
CDR3 DNA: TGTGCCAGCAGCTTAGGCTGGACAGGGTCCTACAATGAGCAGTTCTTC

J gene: TRBJ1-1
V gene: TRBV7-9
clone size: many
D gene: .
CDR3 protein: CASSLSRDTEAFF
CDR3 DNA: TGTGCCAGCAGCTTATCCAGGGACACTGAAGCTTTCTTT

J gene: TRBJ2-2
V gene: TRBV29-1
clone size: .
D gene: .
CDR3 protein: CSVEYDRVTGELFF
CDR3 DNA: TGCAGCGTTGAATACGACAGAGTCACCGGGGAGCTGTTTTTT

J gene: TRBJ2-5
V gene: TRBV29-1
clone size: .
D gene: .
CDR3 protein: CSVEDPLDSQETQYF
CDR3 DNA: TGCAGCGTTGAAGATCCCCTGGACAGCCAAGAGACCCAGTACTTC

J gene: TRBJ2-3
V gene: TRBV5-1
clone size: .
D gene: .
CDR3 protein: CASSFVGEDTQYF
CDR3 DNA: TGCGCCAGCAGCTTCGTCGGAGAAGATACGCAGTATTTT

J gene: TRBJ1-2
V gene: TRBV6-5
clone size: few
D gene: .
CDR3 protein: CASSYSGGRHYGYTF
CDR3 DNA: TGTGCCAGCAGTTACTCCGGAGGCCGCCATTATGGCTACACCTTC

J gene: TRBJ2-7
V gene: TRBV6-6
clone size: .
D gene: .
CDR3 protein: CASSTVEEQYF
CDR3 DNA: TGTGCCAGCAGTACCGTGGAAGAGCAGTACTTC

J gene: TRBJ2-5
V gene: TRBV29-1
clone size: few
D gene: .
CDR3 protein: CSVFDGGETQYF
CDR3 DNA: TGCAGCGTTTTTGACGGGGGAGAGACCCAGTACTTC

J gene: TRBJ1-1
V gene: TRBV7-3
clone size: few
D gene: .
CDR3 protein: CASSFGSYTEAFF
CDR3 DNA: TGTGCCAGCAGCTTTGGGTCCTACACTGAAGCTTTCTTT

J gene: TRBJ2-1
V gene: TRBV6-5
clone size: few
D gene: .
CDR3 protein: CASSYHAAQGNNEQFF
CDR3 DNA: TGTGCCAGCAGTTACCACGCGGCGCAGGGCAACAATGAGCAGTTCTTC

J gene: TRBJ2-2
V gene: TRBV20-1
clone size: many
D gene: .
CDR3 protein: CSASHGRNTGELFF
CDR3 DNA: TGCAGTGCCTCACACGGGCGTAACACCGGGGAGCTGTTTTTT

J gene: TRBJ2-7
V gene: TRBV5-6
clone size: .
D gene: .
CDR3 protein: CASSGGLTYEQYF
CDR3 DNA: TGTGCCAGCAGCGGGGGACTGACCTACGAGCAGTACTTC

J gene: TRBJ1-5
V gene: TRBV12-3/TRBV12-4
clone size: few
D gene: .
CDR3 protein: CASSFKPQNQPQHF
CDR3 DNA: TGTGCCAGCAGTTTCAAGCCGCAGAATCAGCCCCAGCATTTT

J gene: TRBJ2-2
V gene: TRBV4-3
clone size: .
D gene: .
CDR3 protein: CASSQDRTAHTGELFF
CDR3 DNA: TGCGCCAGCAGCCAAGATCGTACAGCGCACACCGGGGAGCTGTTTTTT

J gene: TRBJ1-1
V gene: TRBV29-1
clone size: .
D gene: .
CDR3 protein: CSVSDGENTEAFF
CDR3 DNA: TGCAGCGTCTCTGATGGGGAGAACACTGAAGCTTTCTTT

J gene: TRBJ2-7
V gene: TRBV5-1
clone size: .
D gene: TRBD2
CDR3 protein: CASGGVGLALKYEQYF
CDR3 DNA: TGCGCCAGCGGGGGGGTCGGACTAGCGTTGAAATACGAGCAGTACTTC

J gene: TRBJ2-3
V gene: TRBV6-5
clone size: few
D gene: TRBD2
CDR3 protein: CASSLAGYNTDTQYF
CDR3 DNA: TGTGCCAGCAGTTTAGCGGGATACAACACAGATACGCAGTATTTT

J gene: TRBJ2-2
V gene: TRBV2
clone size: .
D gene: .
CDR3 protein: CASSVFGSANTGELFF
CDR3 DNA: TGTGCCAGCAGTGTCTTTGGCAGTGCGAACACCGGGGAGCTGTTTTTT

J gene: TRBJ2-1
V gene: TRBV12-3/TRBV12-4
clone size: .
D gene: .
CDR3 protein: CASADRGYNEQFF
CDR3 DNA: TGTGCCAGCGCGGACCGTGGTTACAATGAGCAGTTCTTC

J gene: TRBJ2-7
V gene: TRBV20-1
clone size: few
D gene: .
CDR3 protein: CSARDAGRSSYEQYF
CDR3 DNA: TGCAGTGCTAGAGATGCGGGACGGAGCTCCTACGAGCAGTACTTC

J gene: TRBJ2-2
V gene: TRBV18
clone size: few
D gene: .
CDR3 protein: CASSRGTAGELFF
CDR3 DNA: TGTGCCAGCTCACGCGGGACCGCCGGGGAGCTGTTTTTT

J gene: TRBJ2-3
V gene: TRBV20-1
clone size: few
D gene: TRBD2
CDR3 protein: CSAQLAGVGTQYF
CDR3 DNA: TGCAGTGCTCAGCTGGCGGGAGTAGGTACGCAGTATTTT

J gene: TRBJ2-1
V gene: TRBV15
clone size: .
D gene: .
CDR3 protein: CATSRDSRQQNEQFF
CDR3 DNA: TGTGCCACCAGCAGAGATTCAAGGCAACAGAATGAGCAGTTCTTC

J gene: TRBJ2-7
V gene: TRBV6-2/TRBV6-3
clone size: .
D gene: TRBD2
CDR3 protein: CASSYSTTSGRLSYEQYF
CDR3 DNA: TGTGCCAGCAGTTACTCGACGACTAGCGGGAGACTCTCCTACGAGCAGTACTTC

J gene: TRBJ1-5
V gene: TRBV28
clone size: many
D gene: .
CDR3 protein: CASRTTGDVQPQHF
CDR3 DNA: TGTGCCAGCAGGACGACAGGAGACGTCCAGCCCCAGCATTTT

J gene: TRBJ2-5
V gene: TRBV7-2
clone size: .
D gene: TRBD2
CDR3 protein: CASSSLLAGGQETQYF
CDR3 DNA: TGTGCCAGCAGCTCCTTACTAGCGGGGGGACAAGAGACCCAGTACTTC

J gene: TRBJ1-1
V gene: TRBV12-3/TRBV12-4
clone size: few
D gene: TRBD1
CDR3 protein: CASSSDRGFGGTEAFF
CDR3 DNA: TGTGCCAGCAGTTCGGACAGGGGTTTTGGGGGCACTGAAGCTTTCTTT

J gene: TRBJ2-7
V gene: TRBV4-3
clone size: few
D gene: .
CDR3 protein: CASSQEIGRNYEQYF
CDR3 DNA: TGCGCCAGCAGCCAAGAGATCGGGAGAAACTACGAGCAGTACTTC

J gene: TRBJ2-2
V gene: TRBV5-6
clone size: few
D gene: .
CDR3 protein: CASSLAWGSGELFF
CDR3 DNA: TGTGCCAGCAGCTTGGCCTGGGGGTCCGGGGAGCTGTTTTTT

J gene: TRBJ2-1
V gene: TRBV7-9
clone size: few
D gene: .
CDR3 protein: CASVGTRNEQFF
CDR3 DNA: TGTGCCAGCGTCGGGACACGCAATGAGCAGTTCTTC

J gene: TRBJ2-7
V gene: TRBV20-1
clone size: .
D gene: .
CDR3 protein: CSANTRGSPYEQYF
CDR3 DNA: TGCAGTGCTAACACCAGGGGATCCCCCTACGAGCAGTACTTC

J gene: TRBJ2-7
V gene: TRBV7-2
clone size: few
D gene: .
CDR3 protein: CASSSQGGTPYEQYF
CDR3 DNA: TGTGCCAGCAGCTCCCAGGGCGGGACCCCCTACGAGCAGTACTTC

J gene: TRBJ1-2
V gene: TRBV7-2
clone size: few
D gene: TRBD1
CDR3 protein: CASSSPRDRGGYGYTF
CDR3 DNA: TGTGCCAGCAGCTCCCCCCGGGACAGGGGAGGTTATGGCTACACCTTC

J gene: TRBJ2-1
V gene: TRBV18
clone size: .
D gene: TRBD2
CDR3 protein: CASSPPGSGHYNEQFF
CDR3 DNA: TGTGCCAGCTCACCACCTGGTAGCGGGCACTACAATGAGCAGTTCTTC

J gene: TRBJ2-6
V gene: TRBV10-1
clone size: few
D gene: .
CDR3 protein: CASSGDNSGANVLTF
CDR3 DNA: TGCGCCAGCAGTGGGGACAACTCTGGGGCCAACGTCCTGACTTTC

J gene: TRBJ1-2
V gene: TRBV20-1
clone size: .
D gene: .
CDR3 protein: CSAYQRYGYTF
CDR3 DNA: TGCAGTGCTTATCAACGATATGGCTACACCTTC

J gene: TRBJ2-1
V gene: TRBV4-2
clone size: .
D gene: .
CDR3 protein: CASSQVVGDEQFF
CDR3 DNA: TGTGCCAGCAGCCAAGTCGTTGGGGATGAGCAGTTCTTC

J gene: TRBJ2-1
V gene: TRBV20-1
clone size: many
D gene: TRBD1
CDR3 protein: CSALPGTGTDNEQFF
CDR3 DNA: TGCAGTGCTCTCCCGGGGACAGGCACCGACAATGAGCAGTTCTTC

J gene: TRBJ2-1
V gene: TRBV21-1
clone size: .
D gene: .
CDR3 protein: CASSKNLNRGDEQFF
CDR3 DNA: TGTGCCAGCAGCAAAAACCTCAATCGGGGTGATGAGCAGTTCTTC

J gene: TRBJ2-7
V gene: TRBV12-3/TRBV12-4
clone size: .
D gene: .
CDR3 protein: CASSPSVNHEQYF
CDR3 DNA: TGTGCCAGCAGCCCCTCGGTGAACCACGAGCAGTACTTC